Shown below are 28 T cell receptor beta chains from a single sample sequenced in a study of early T cells in non-severe SARS-CoV-2 infection. MiXCR was run by TCRdb on the 5' RACE reads, yielding one entry per CDR3 protein. Of around 40,000 distinct CDR3 sequences in the sample, 5.5% to 7% are singletons; the top ten hold roughly 4.5%. Sequenced input: whole blood. The receptors were gathered from an adult who was a healthcare worker with PCR-confirmed SARS-CoV-2 infection or an uninfected control (not recorded which).

In this sample, this clonotype turned up many times. The chain combines TRBV12-3 or TRBV12-4 with TRBJ2-2, with D unclear. The V gene lost 4 bases and the J gene lost 10 bases, with 7 bases spanning the gap. The CDR3 totals 11 residues. CDR3 DNA sequence: TGTGCCAGCAGTTCTCAGGTGGAGCTGTTTTTT. It specifies CASSSQVELFF.

This clonotype has ten or more counts. V usage is TRBV19 and J usage is TRBJ2-1; TRBD2 might be the D (6 bases). V lost 5 bases, J lost 6 bases, and 14 bases lay in between. From germline, CDR1 is LNHDA and CDR2 SQIVND (reference sequence). This CDR3 has 14 residues. The CDR3 DNA reads TGTGCCAGTAGTTGGGGGGAGATCGGCAATGAGCAGTTCTTC. Translated, it gives CASSWGEIGNEQFF.

CDR3 nucleotide sequence: TGTGCCACTCGAAGCGGGACGTACGAGCAGTACTTC. Translating gives CATRSGTYEQYF. This rearrangement joins TRBV6-5 to TRBJ2-7; TRBD2 matches at 7 bases. This CDR3 has 12 amino acids. Germline CDR1 and CDR2: MNHEY and SVGAGI. The ends lost 10 bases at V and 4 bases at J; junction bases unmatched: 7.

At least ten counts were recorded for this clonotype. V is TRBV18 and J is TRBJ2-7; D remains ambiguous. This CDR3 has 13 residues. From germline, CDR1 is KGHSH and CDR2 LQKENI. The V end lost 2 bases, the J end lost 0 bases, and 5 bases lay between the germline ends. CDR3 bases: TGTGCCAGCTCACCAGACAACTCCTACGAGCAGTACTTC. Translated, it gives CASSPDNSYEQYF.

The chain is built from TRBV6-6 and TRBJ2-7, with D uncertain. The V gene lost 2 bases and the J gene lost 1 base, with 6 bases spanning the gap. The CDR3 has 13 amino acids. Germline CDR1 and CDR2: MNHNY and SVGAGI (reference sequence). CDR3 protein: CASSYHTSYEQYF. CDR3 sequence (DNA): TGTGCCAGCAGTTACCACACGTCCTACGAGCAGTACTTC.

This chain connects TRBV5-6 to TRBJ1-1, with D uncertain. The V end lost 0 bases, the J end lost 3 bases, and 9 bases lay between the germline ends. The CDR3 has 14 residues. Germline values: CDR1 SGHDT, CDR2 YYEEEE. The CDR3 DNA sequence: TGTGCCAGCAGCTTGGAGGTCACGTACACTGAAGCTTTCTTT. It yields the protein CASSLEVTYTEAFF.

This clonotype came up many times. The chain recombines TRBV2 with TRBJ2-3, with 9 bases lining up with TRBD2. This CDR3 is built from 16 residues. With V trimmed by 6 bases and J by 2 bases, 9 bases remained unmatched. Germline values: CDR1 SNHLY, CDR2 FYNNEI. The DNA of the CDR3 is TGTGCCAGCAGGGCCGGGACTAGCCGACTCACAGATACGCAGTATTTT. This encodes CASRAGTSRLTDTQYF.

The rearrangement uses TRBV28 and TRBJ1-4; D not resolved. Per germline, CDR1 MDHEN and CDR2 SYDVKM. Trimming pared 5 bases from V and 7 bases from J, leaving 14 bases between. CDR3 length equals 14 residues. CDR3 residues: CASSPWQGGEKLFF. In DNA, the CDR3 is TGTGCCAGCAGTCCTTGGCAAGGTGGTGAAAAACTGTTTTTT.

Many counts were recorded for this clonotype. This chain joins TRBV30 and TRBJ2-1, with D hard to call. Per germline, CDR1 GTSNPN and CDR2 SVGIG (reference sequence). The CDR3 is 15 amino acids. Trimming took off 4 bases at V and 7 bases at J, with 20 bases between the two ends. This CDR3 reads CAWMFTSTRGNEQFF. CDR3 coding DNA: TGTGCCTGGATGTTCACGAGCACCCGTGGGAATGAGCAGTTCTTC.

This clonotype was counted many times. This chain uses TRBV12-3 or TRBV12-4 with TRBJ2-1; a possible D gene is TRBD2 (6 bases). The CDR3 runs to 13 residues. V lost 3 bases and J 4 bases, leaving 7 bases between the germline ends. The CDR3 here is CASSLGLYNEQFF. The CDR3 nucleotides are TGTGCCAGCAGTTTGGGACTGTACAATGAGCAGTTCTTC.

This clonotype was seen ten or more times. The V gene is TRBV20-1, the J gene TRBJ2-7, with 7 bases matching TRBD2. The CDR3 contains 14 residues. The V segment lost 0 bases and the J segment 2 bases; nucleotides outside the gene matches: 4. Germline CDR1 reads DFQATT; CDR2 reads SNEGSKA (reference sequence). This chain's CDR3 is CSARDSGSTYEQYF. The DNA of the CDR3 is TGCAGTGCTAGAGATAGCGGGTCGACCTACGAGCAGTACTTC.

The chain joins TRBV7-9 to TRBJ2-7; D might be TRBD1 (6 bases). V gave up 7 bases and J gave up 7 bases, with 23 bases separating them. The CDR3 covers 15 residues. Germline assignment: CDR1 SEHNR and CDR2 FQNEAQ (reference sequence). The CDR3 coding sequence is TGTGCCAGCATTACAAGCACAGGGCCCCTGGGGGAGCAGTACTTC. Translated: CASITSTGPLGEQYF.

The rearrangement uses TRBV11-2 and TRBJ2-7, with D uncertain. Germline assignment: CDR1 SGHAT and CDR2 FQNNGV. CDR3 length: 15 amino acids. V was clipped by 3 bases and J by 1 base, with 13 bases between them. This chain's CDR3 is CASSFERFPSYEQYF. The CDR3 DNA follows: TGTGCCAGCAGCTTTGAGAGGTTCCCATCCTACGAGCAGTACTTC.

The V call is TRBV11-2, the J call TRBJ2-7; TRBD2 agrees at 14 bases. The CDR3 loop spans 17 amino acids. CDR1 SGHAT and CDR2 FQNNGV come from the germline V gene. J gave up 2 bases and V 5 bases, and 8 bases lay outside the gene matches. The CDR3 here is CASSRPGLAGETYEQYF. The CDR3 DNA reads as TGTGCCAGCAGCCGACCGGGACTAGCGGGGGAAACCTACGAGCAGTACTTC.

This clonotype has at least ten counts. The rearrangement links TRBV6-5 to TRBJ1-3; D gene uncertain. V lost 4 bases and J lost 0, with 19 bases in between. CDR3 length: 18 residues. Per germline, CDR1 MNHEY and CDR2 SVGAGI. CDR3 protein: CASSLAQRKKLSGNTIYF. CDR3 bases: TGTGCCAGCAGTTTGGCACAGCGGAAAAAACTCTCTGGAAACACCATATATTTT.

This clonotype showed up just a few times. V gene TRBV28 combines with J gene TRBJ1-5, with TRBD1 matching over 9 bases. The germline gives CDR1 MDHEN, CDR2 SYDVKM. CDR3 length: 16 residues. The V and J ends lost 2 bases and 1 base, in that order; junction bases with no gene match: 3. This CDR3 reads CASSLPGQGSNQPQHF. In DNA form, the CDR3 reads TGTGCCAGCAGTTTACCGGGACAGGGAAGCAATCAGCCCCAGCATTTT.

This clonotype was detected only once. The chain joins TRBV29-1 to TRBJ2-5; D is ambiguous. Per germline, CDR1 SQVTM and CDR2 ANQGSEA. V lost 8 bases, J lost 4 bases, and 14 bases lay in between. CDR3 length equals 12 residues. Here the CDR3 reads CSIATSLETQYF. CDR3 in DNA: TGCAGCATTGCGACTTCTCTAGAGACCCAGTACTTC.

This clonotype was seen many times. This chain links TRBV9 with TRBJ2-7; the D gene is possibly TRBD2 (6 bases). CDR3 length: 17 residues. V was clipped by 9 bases and J by 2 bases, with 27 bases between them. Per germline, CDR1 SGDLS and CDR2 YYNGEE. CDR3: CATGKSFNGTDAYEQYF. As DNA, the CDR3 is TGTGCCACGGGGAAGAGCTTTAACGGGACTGATGCCTACGAGCAGTACTTC. The variable domain in full, with the rest retrieved from reference TRBV9 and TRBJ2-7, is DSGVTQTPKHLITATGQRVTLRCSPRSGDLSVYWYQQSLDQGLQFLIQYYNGEERAKGNILERFSAQQFPDLHSELNLSSLELGDSALYFCATGKSFNGTDAYEQYFGPGTRLTVT.

This clonotype showed up many times. This chain uses TRBV6-5 with TRBJ2-2; D gene uncertain. The CDR3 is 13 residues long. Trimming left V 7 bases short and J 5 bases short, with 11 bases between. The germline V gene has CDR1 MNHEY and CDR2 SVGAGI. For the CDR3, the DNA is TGTGCCAGCATTAAGCGAGGTACCGGGGAGCTGTTTTTT. This translates into CASIKRGTGELFF.

This clonotype appeared many times. This sequence joins TRBV29-1 and TRBJ2-1, with TRBD2 identical over 14 bases. Germline V lookup: CDR1 SQVTM, CDR2 ANQGSEA. This CDR3 comprises 14 residues. Trimming cost V 4 bases and J 9 bases; bases outside gene matches: 5. CDR3 loop: CSVVQGTSGSEQFF. The CDR3 region has the DNA TGCAGCGTTGTGCAAGGGACTAGCGGGAGTGAGCAGTTCTTC.

This clonotype was seen many times. The genes are TRBV28 and TRBJ2-3, with TRBD2 identical over 13 bases. V lost 5 bases to trimming and J lost 4 bases; unmatched junction nucleotides: 9. Germline CDR1 is MDHEN and CDR2 is SYDVKM. The CDR3 contains 17 residues. The CDR3 loop reads CASSDFRTSGSSDTQYF. For the CDR3, the DNA is TGTGCCAGCAGTGACTTTAGGACTAGCGGGAGTTCAGATACGCAGTATTTT.

At least ten counts were recorded for this clonotype. V is TRBV18 and J is TRBJ2-7, with D perhaps being TRBD1 or TRBD2 (6 bases each). The germline V gene encodes CDR1 KGHSH and CDR2 LQKENI. V lost 3 bases and J 3 bases, leaving 15 bases between the germline ends. This CDR3 region has 15 residues. The CDR3 is CASSPIVKGGYEQYF. Written as DNA, the CDR3 is TGTGCCAGCTCACCGATTGTCAAGGGGGGCTACGAGCAGTACTTC.

In its sample, this clonotype was seen a few times. V is TRBV5-1 and J is TRBJ2-1, with D perhaps given as TRBD1 or TRBD2 (5 bases each). The CDR3 is 14 residues long. V was clipped by 0 bases and J by 6 bases, with 10 bases between them. Germline-derived CDR1 and CDR2 are SGHRS and YFSETQ. The CDR3 sequence is CASSLETRGNEQFF. The CDR3 nucleotides are TGCGCCAGCAGCTTGGAGACGAGGGGCAATGAGCAGTTCTTC. Looking up the rest from reference TRBV5-1 and TRBJ2-1 gives the full variable domain: KAGVTQTPRYLIKTRGQQVTLSCSPISGHRSVSWYQQTPGQGLQFLFEYFSETQRNKGNFPGRFSGRQFSNSRSEMNVSTLELGDSALYLCASSLETRGNEQFFGPGTRLTVL.

In this sample, this clonotype turned up many times. The chain employs TRBV6-1 and TRBJ2-2; the D gene is possibly TRBD2 (6 bases). Trimming pared 4 bases from V and 3 bases from J, leaving 15 bases between. CDR1 MNHNS and CDR2 SASEGT come from the germline V gene. The CDR3 length is 16 residues. CDR3 sequence (DNA): TGTGCCAGCAGTGGGGCCGGGACTCTGGACACCGGGGAGCTGTTTTTT. It yields the protein CASSGAGTLDTGELFF.

This clonotype came up many times. The chain links TRBV29-1 to TRBJ2-7; 7 nucleotides agree with TRBD1. The germline V gene encodes CDR1 SQVTM and CDR2 ANQGSEA. V lost 6 bases and J lost 4; bases outside the gene matches: 15. The CDR3 is made up of 15 amino acids. The CDR3 here is CSVEPTGTAGYEQYF. DNA for the CDR3: TGCAGCGTCGAACCTACCGGGACAGCAGGTTACGAGCAGTACTTC.

The J gene is TRBJ1-1, the V gene TRBV6-1, with D hard to call. Looked up from germline, CDR1 is MNHNS and CDR2 is SASEGT. This CDR3 has 15 amino acids. The germline V and J ends were trimmed by 2 bases and 6 bases, with 16 bases remaining between them. CDR3 coding DNA: TGTGCCAGCAGTGAAATCTTATGGACCTCAGCTGAAGCTTTCTTT. It yields the protein CASSEILWTSAEAFF.

This chain joins TRBV2 and TRBJ2-5, with TRBD2 matching over 16 bases. Germline CDR1 SNHLY, CDR2 FYNNEI. V was clipped by 7 bases and J by 8 bases; unmatched bases: 10. This CDR3 comprises 16 residues. CDR3 bases: TGTGCCAGCACCGGTCCCGGGACTAGCGGGAGGGATACCCAGTACTTC. Translation gives CASTGPGTSGRDTQYF.

This clonotype was observed at least ten times. The chain's CDR3 is CASSVSGDRQPQHF. The CDR3 DNA reads TGTGCCAGCAGCGTTTCAGGTGACCGCCAGCCCCAGCATTTT. This rearrangement joins TRBV9 to TRBJ1-5, with no clear D. CDR1 SGDLS and CDR2 YYNGEE come from the germline V gene. This CDR3 is built from 14 residues. V dropped 2 bases and J dropped 7 bases, with 13 bases sitting between them.